These T cell receptor beta chains were read from a single sample in a study of response to subunit inactivated influenza vaccine. TCRdb itself ran the RT-PCR reads through MiXCR, one entry per CDR3 protein. The sample shows hundreds of thousands of distinct CDR3 sequences, roughly 10% of them seen only once. This same sample was also taken into another study, of T cells expressing NK-cell markers.

The sample here was PBMCs from blood, taken on the day of vaccination. These receptors were taken from a man aged 50 to 60 who received an inactivated influenza vaccine. Each CDR3 is given with its conserved first and last residue. The order of the fields is CDR3 DNA, CDR3 protein, clone size, J gene, D gene, V gene. A D gene is named only where the DNA matches it firmly. Some rows mark clone size as missing; the rest say once, few, many or name a class of expanded clone.

CDR3nt: TGTGCCAGCATGGCAGGCCACTCTGGAAACACCATATATTTT
CDR3aa: CASMAGHSGNTIYF
abundance: -
j_gene: TRBJ1-3
d_gene: -
v_gene: TRBV6-1

CDR3nt: TGTGCCAGCAGCCCCCAAGTAGCCATCGGGGAGCTGTTTTTT
CDR3aa: CASSPQVAIGELFF
abundance: few
j_gene: TRBJ2-2
d_gene: -
v_gene: TRBV7-2

CDR3nt: TGTGCCATCAGTGGCCGGGACGGCTACGAGCAGTACTTC
CDR3aa: CAISGRDGYEQYF
abundance: many
j_gene: TRBJ2-7
d_gene: -
v_gene: TRBV10-3

CDR3nt: TGTGCCAGCTCACCGGGACCGGGCCTTTTAGCTGGCTACACCTTC
CDR3aa: CASSPGPGLLAGYTF
abundance: once
j_gene: TRBJ1-2
d_gene: -
v_gene: TRBV18

CDR3nt: TGTGCCAGCAGCACAGACACCTATACGCAGTATTTT
CDR3aa: CASSTDTYTQYF
abundance: -
j_gene: TRBJ2-3
d_gene: -
v_gene: TRBV7-9

CDR3nt: TGTGCCAGCAGCGGGAACTACTTGCCCGCGGCCACTGATACGCAGTATTTT
CDR3aa: CASSGNYLPAATDTQYF
abundance: many
j_gene: TRBJ2-3
d_gene: -
v_gene: TRBV11-2

CDR3nt: TGTGCCAGCAGCCCATCGGTCCTTAGCGGGAGGGATACGCAGTATTTT
CDR3aa: CASSPSVLSGRDTQYF
abundance: few
j_gene: TRBJ2-3
d_gene: TRBD2
v_gene: TRBV9

CDR3nt: TGTGCCAGCAGCTTAGGGGGTAGCCCCTCCTACAATGAGCAGTTCTTC
CDR3aa: CASSLGGSPSYNEQFF
abundance: few
j_gene: TRBJ2-1
d_gene: -
v_gene: TRBV7-6

CDR3nt: TGCGCCAGCAGCTTGGGGACAGGGGTAAGCTCCTACAATGAGCAGTTCTTC
CDR3aa: CASSLGTGVSSYNEQFF
abundance: few
j_gene: TRBJ2-1
d_gene: TRBD1
v_gene: TRBV5-1

CDR3nt: TGTGCCAGCAGCCACCGTCGGAACCGGGACCCTACAAATAATTCACCCCTCCACTTT
CDR3aa: CASSHRRNRDPTNNSPLHF
abundance: -
j_gene: TRBJ1-6
d_gene: -
v_gene: TRBV4-2

CDR3nt: TGTGCCAGCAGCTGGACAGCTCTGAACACTGAAGCTTTCTTT
CDR3aa: CASSWTALNTEAFF
abundance: many
j_gene: TRBJ1-1
d_gene: -
v_gene: TRBV11-2

CDR3nt: TGTGCCAGCAGCTTTAATGGCGTTTCCTACAATGAGCAGTTCTTC
CDR3aa: CASSFNGVSYNEQFF
abundance: -
j_gene: TRBJ2-1
d_gene: -
v_gene: TRBV7-3

CDR3nt: TGCGCCAGCAGCTTGGAGGCGGGATCGAGCTCCTACAATGAGCAGTTCTTC
CDR3aa: CASSLEAGSSSYNEQFF
abundance: few
j_gene: TRBJ2-1
d_gene: -
v_gene: TRBV5-1

CDR3nt: TGTGCCAGCAGTTTAAGTCCCACCGGGGAGCTGTTTTTT
CDR3aa: CASSLSPTGELFF
abundance: many
j_gene: TRBJ2-2
d_gene: -
v_gene: TRBV12-3/TRBV12-4

CDR3nt: TGCAGTGCTAGCACTAGCGGGAGTGTAGATACGCAGTATTTT
CDR3aa: CSASTSGSVDTQYF
abundance: -
j_gene: TRBJ2-3
d_gene: TRBD2
v_gene: TRBV20-1

CDR3nt: TGTGCCAGCAGCTCCGGGACCCAAGGAAACATTCAGTACTTC
CDR3aa: CASSSGTQGNIQYF
abundance: many
j_gene: TRBJ2-4
d_gene: -
v_gene: TRBV6-2/TRBV6-3

CDR3nt: TGTGCCAGCAACCCATTTAACGGGAGGGCCAAAAATGAGCAGTTCTTC
CDR3aa: CASNPFNGRAKNEQFF
abundance: -
j_gene: TRBJ2-1
d_gene: TRBD2
v_gene: TRBV12-3/TRBV12-4

CDR3nt: TGTGCCAGCAGCGGGGGGGACACAGATACGCAGTATTTT
CDR3aa: CASSGGDTDTQYF
abundance: many
j_gene: TRBJ2-3
d_gene: TRBD2
v_gene: TRBV12-3/TRBV12-4

CDR3nt: TGTGCCAGCAGTTACTCGGACTCAGGGGTTGGGAGAGACGAGCAGTACTTC
CDR3aa: CASSYSDSGVGRDEQYF
abundance: -
j_gene: TRBJ2-7
d_gene: -
v_gene: TRBV6-5

CDR3nt: TGTGCCAGCAGCCTAGTGAAGGGACAGCACACAGATACGCAGTATTTT
CDR3aa: CASSLVKGQHTDTQYF
abundance: -
j_gene: TRBJ2-3
d_gene: TRBD1
v_gene: TRBV11-2

CDR3nt: TGTGCCAGCAGCTTAGAATTTAGTGAGCAGTACTTC
CDR3aa: CASSLEFSEQYF
abundance: many
j_gene: TRBJ2-7
d_gene: -
v_gene: TRBV7-9

CDR3nt: TGCAGCGTTAACCGACAGGAGAACACTGAAGCTTTCTTT
CDR3aa: CSVNRQENTEAFF
abundance: few
j_gene: TRBJ1-1
d_gene: -
v_gene: TRBV29-1

CDR3nt: TGTGCCAGCAGCCAAAGGTCCCACTCCTACGAGCAGTACTTC
CDR3aa: CASSQRSHSYEQYF
abundance: few
j_gene: TRBJ2-7
d_gene: -
v_gene: TRBV7-8

CDR3nt: TGTGCCAGCAGTTTACTAGCGGTGAACTACGAGCAGTACTTC
CDR3aa: CASSLLAVNYEQYF
abundance: -
j_gene: TRBJ2-7
d_gene: TRBD2
v_gene: TRBV28

CDR3nt: TGTGCCAGCAGCGCCACATTGGGATTATTGAACACTGAAGCTTTCTTT
CDR3aa: CASSATLGLLNTEAFF
abundance: -
j_gene: TRBJ1-1
d_gene: -
v_gene: TRBV5-5

CDR3nt: TGTGCCAGCAGCCAAGTACTGGGGCTAGACAATGAGCAGTTCTTC
CDR3aa: CASSQVLGLDNEQFF
abundance: few
j_gene: TRBJ2-1
d_gene: -
v_gene: TRBV3-1

CDR3nt: TGCGCCACCAAAAGCTCCTCTGGGGCCAACGTCCTGACTTTC
CDR3aa: CATKSSSGANVLTF
abundance: few
j_gene: TRBJ2-6
d_gene: -
v_gene: TRBV5-1

CDR3nt: TGTGCCAGCAGCCAAGAAGAGGGACAGGGATACACTGAAGCTTTCTTT
CDR3aa: CASSQEEGQGYTEAFF
abundance: few
j_gene: TRBJ1-1
d_gene: TRBD1
v_gene: TRBV3-1

CDR3nt: TGCGCCAGCAGCCACAGGGAGAACACTGAAGCTTTCTTT
CDR3aa: CASSHRENTEAFF
abundance: -
j_gene: TRBJ1-1
d_gene: -
v_gene: TRBV4-3

CDR3nt: TGTGCCAGCAGGTCCTCCGGGGTAGAGCAGTTCTTC
CDR3aa: CASRSSGVEQFF
abundance: -
j_gene: TRBJ2-1
d_gene: -
v_gene: TRBV6-5

CDR3nt: TGTGCCAGCAGCTACAGGACAGGGCGCAATCAGCCCCAGCATTTT
CDR3aa: CASSYRTGRNQPQHF
abundance: few
j_gene: TRBJ1-5
d_gene: TRBD1
v_gene: TRBV7-2

CDR3nt: TGTGCCAGCAGTCCACCACCCACTAGCGGGGGGGCGGAGACCCAGTACTTC
CDR3aa: CASSPPPTSGGAETQYF
abundance: -
j_gene: TRBJ2-5
d_gene: TRBD2
v_gene: TRBV6-1

CDR3nt: TGCGCCAGCAGCCCCAATAGTGGGTCGAACACCGGGGAGCTGTTTTTT
CDR3aa: CASSPNSGSNTGELFF
abundance: -
j_gene: TRBJ2-2
d_gene: -
v_gene: TRBV4-3

CDR3nt: TGTGCCAGCAGCCAAGATCTGGTCGGTGAGCAGTTCTTC
CDR3aa: CASSQDLVGEQFF
abundance: few
j_gene: TRBJ2-1
d_gene: -
v_gene: TRBV14

CDR3nt: TGTGCCAGCAGCCCAGGGGGGTGGTACGAGCAGTACTTC
CDR3aa: CASSPGGWYEQYF
abundance: -
j_gene: TRBJ2-7
d_gene: -
v_gene: TRBV7-8

CDR3nt: TGCGCCAGCAGCTCGACTAGCGGGAGGGCCAACGTCCTGACTTTC
CDR3aa: CASSSTSGRANVLTF
abundance: few
j_gene: TRBJ2-6
d_gene: TRBD2
v_gene: TRBV5-1

CDR3nt: TGTGCCAGCAGCCCAAACGGGGATGAGCAGTTCTTC
CDR3aa: CASSPNGDEQFF
abundance: many
j_gene: TRBJ2-1
d_gene: -
v_gene: TRBV11-3

CDR3nt: TGTGCCAGCACGCCTAGCGGGAGTATGGATGAGCAGTTCTTC
CDR3aa: CASTPSGSMDEQFF
abundance: -
j_gene: TRBJ2-1
d_gene: TRBD2
v_gene: TRBV27

CDR3nt: TGTGCCAGCAGCCAGGCCGGTACTTTTAATCACGGGGAGCTGTTTTTT
CDR3aa: CASSQAGTFNHGELFF
abundance: few
j_gene: TRBJ2-2
d_gene: -
v_gene: TRBV7-9

CDR3nt: TGTGCCAGCAGTCCCCATCCAGCGGGGCGAGAGACCCAGTACTTC
CDR3aa: CASSPHPAGRETQYF
abundance: few
j_gene: TRBJ2-5
d_gene: TRBD2
v_gene: TRBV27